Presented here are 4 T cell receptor beta chains from one specimen sequenced in a study of blood T cell repertoires in COVID-19. Assay used: immunoSEQ multiplex PCR; TCRdb lists only in-frame clones, some missing. The data show around 460,000 clones, about 90% seen once. Sequencing was carried out using peripheral blood. The receptors come from a man between 18 and 29 years old with COVID-19, enrolled during active disease.

V is TRBV2 and J is TRBJ1-6; D unresolved. V shed 7 bases and J shed 14 bases, with 18 bases lying between them. Germline V gene lookup returns CDR1 SNHLY and CDR2 FYNNEI. CDR3 length: 13 residues. The CDR3 nucleotides are TGTGCCAGCACCCCGATGCGGAATAAAGCCCTCCACTTT. This codes for CASTPMRNKALHF.

The V and J genes are TRBV19 and TRBJ2-1; a possible D gene is TRBD2 (5 bases). Looked up from germline, CDR1 is LNHDA and CDR2 is SQIVND (reference sequence). V dropped 5 bases and J dropped 1 base, with 12 bases sitting between them. This CDR3 is built from 15 residues. This chain's CDR3 is CASSFGIRSYNEQFF. CDR3 nucleotides: TGTGCCAGTAGTTTCGGGATAAGGTCCTACAATGAGCAGTTCTTC.

The chain employs TRBV11-3 and TRBJ2-1; 8 nucleotides align to TRBD1. CDR1 and CDR2 from the germline V gene are SGHNT and YENEEA. The V segment lost 0 bases and the J segment 4 bases; nucleotides outside the gene matches: 23. This CDR3 has 22 residues. DNA for the CDR3: TGTGCCAGCAGCTTAGAGGGGAAGGACAGGGCGGGGAGCGGAGATAATTACAATGAGCAGTTCTTC. Translated: CASSLEGKDRAGSGDNYNEQFF.

The chain couples TRBV4-1 to TRBJ2-7; D is perhaps TRBD1 (7 bases). Germline V gene sequence: CDR1 MGHRA, CDR2 YSYEKL. V gave up 0 bases and J gave up 2 bases, with 8 bases separating them. The CDR3 consists of 14 residues. CDR3 protein: CASSQDRGAYEQYF. The DNA of the CDR3 is TGCGCCAGCAGCCAAGACAGGGGGGCCTACGAGCAGTACTTC.